This is a list of T cell receptor beta chains from one sample in a study of T cells in Graves' hyperthyroidism and ophthalmopathy. One entry per CDR3 protein, called by TCRdb with MiXCR from the multiplex PCR reads. Of 150,000 or so distinct CDR3 sequences detected, 8% to 9.5% appear once; the ten largest clones hold approximately 24%. The sample consisted of blood. These receptors came from a woman younger than 35 with Graves' hyperthyroidism that later progressed to Graves' ophthalmopathy. Both conserved end residues are part of each CDR3. The D gene is left open where the match is weak. The size field is filled for only some rows; it gives once, few, many or a size class.

abundance,j_gene,d_gene,v_gene,CDR3aa,CDR3nt
many,TRBJ2-5,TRBD2,TRBV28,CASSLLTSGGGYQETQYF,TGTGCCAGCAGTTTACTCACTAGCGGGGGGGGCTACCAAGAGACCCAGTACTTC
NA,TRBJ2-6,NA,TRBV5-1,CASRNRYGANVLSF,TGCGCCAGCAGAAACCGCTACGGGGCCAACGTCCTGTCTTTC
many,TRBJ2-1,TRBD1,TRBV5-5,CASSWGTGVDNEQFF,TGTGCCAGCAGCTGGGGGACAGGGGTCGACAATGAGCAGTTCTTC
many,TRBJ2-1,NA,TRBV29-1,CSVESRALRYNEQFF,TGCAGCGTTGAGTCGAGGGCCCTTCGGTACAATGAGCAGTTCTTC
many,TRBJ1-5,TRBD1,TRBV30,CAWSGGTDNQPQHF,TGTGCCTGGAGCGGGGGGACAGATAATCAGCCCCAGCATTTT
NA,TRBJ1-4,NA,TRBV20-1,CSALGPNEKLFF,TGCAGTGCTTTAGGACCTAATGAAAAACTGTTTTTT
many,TRBJ2-5,NA,TRBV27,CASSTGWGGGETQYF,TGTGCCAGCAGTACCGGGTGGGGTGGGGGGGAGACCCAGTACTTC
NA,TRBJ1-2,NA,TRBV6-1,CASGDWAYGYTF,TGTGCCAGCGGGGATTGGGCGTATGGCTACACCTTC
NA,TRBJ1-4,TRBD1,TRBV4-2,CASSQEGQLSNEKLFF,TGTGCCAGCAGCCAAGAGGGACAGCTAAGTAATGAAAAACTGTTTTTT
many,TRBJ2-1,NA,TRBV2,CASSTPDHGYNEQFF,TGTGCCAGCAGCACCCCGGACCATGGGTACAATGAGCAGTTCTTC
many,TRBJ2-7,TRBD1,TRBV12-3/TRBV12-4,CASSPGTGRYEQYF,TGTGCCAGCAGTCCCGGGACAGGGCGCTACGAGCAGTACTTC
many,TRBJ1-5,NA,TRBV24-1,CATSGQGNQPQHF,TGTGCCACCAGTGGCCAGGGAAATCAGCCCCAGCATTTT
many,TRBJ2-7,NA,TRBV2,CASSRKVYEQYF,TGTGCCAGCAGCAGAAAGGTCTACGAGCAGTACTTC
many,TRBJ1-1,NA,TRBV6-1,CASSGAGGRNTEAFF,TGTGCCAGCAGTGGGGCAGGAGGTCGGAACACTGAAGCTTTCTTT
NA,TRBJ2-7,TRBD2,TRBV19,CASSLAGISSYEQYF,TGTGCCAGTAGTCTAGCGGGCATAAGCTCCTACGAGCAGTACTTC
many,TRBJ2-3,TRBD2,TRBV5-8,CASSHSGIGADTQYF,TGTGCCAGCAGTCATAGCGGGATCGGTGCAGATACGCAGTATTTT
NA,TRBJ1-1,TRBD1,TRBV20-1,CSAIETGAGGYWGTEAFF,TGCAGTGCTATCGAAACCGGGGCAGGGGGCTATTGGGGCACTGAAGCTTTCTTT
many,TRBJ2-1,TRBD2,TRBV3-1,CASSQDGSGRYDEQFF,TGTGCCAGCAGCCAAGATGGAAGCGGGAGGTACGATGAGCAGTTCTTC
many,TRBJ2-1,NA,TRBV19,CASSFLLSGPYNEQFF,TGTGCCAGTTCATTCTTGTTGAGTGGTCCCTACAATGAGCAGTTCTTC
many,TRBJ2-2,NA,TRBV2,CASSGREPGELFF,TGTGCCAGCAGTGGGCGGGAACCCGGGGAGCTGTTTTTT
many,TRBJ2-7,NA,TRBV2,CASSETGFWDEQYF,TGTGCCAGCAGCGAAACAGGGTTTTGGGACGAGCAGTACTTC
many,TRBJ2-2,NA,TRBV20-1,CSARVDRTTGELFF,TGCAGTGCTAGAGTTGACAGGACCACCGGGGAGCTGTTTTTT
many,TRBJ2-6,TRBD2,TRBV27,CASSSSGGSGANVLTF,TGTGCCAGCAGTTCCTCCGGGGGGTCTGGGGCCAACGTCCTGACTTTC
many,TRBJ1-1,NA,TRBV2,CASSEESNSAAFF,TGTGCCAGCAGTGAAGAATCGAACAGTGCAGCTTTCTTT
many,TRBJ2-1,TRBD2,TRBV28,CASNSLAGVYNEQFF,TGTGCCAGCAATAGCCTAGCGGGAGTCTACAATGAGCAGTTCTTC
NA,TRBJ1-5,TRBD1,TRBV10-1,CAVQGRLFQPQHF,TGCGCCGTACAGGGGCGTTTGTTTCAGCCCCAGCATTTT
many,TRBJ2-7,TRBD1,TRBV12-3/TRBV12-4,CASRYRTGYSYEQYF,TGTGCCAGCAGATATCGGACAGGGTATTCCTACGAGCAGTACTTC
NA,TRBJ2-7,TRBD1,TRBV4-2,CASSQESSAGGYEQYF,TGTGCCAGCAGCCAAGAATCTAGTGCAGGGGGCTACGAGCAGTACTTC
many,TRBJ2-1,NA,TRBV2,CASSGQELEQFF,TGTGCCAGCAGTGGACAGGAGCTAGAGCAGTTCTTC
many,TRBJ2-3,NA,TRBV29-1,CSVDQENTQYF,TGCAGCGTCGACCAGGAAAATACGCAGTATTTT
NA,TRBJ2-2,NA,TRBV5-1,CASSMTRNTGELFF,TGCGCCAGCAGCATGACAAGGAACACCGGGGAGCTGTTTTTT